These 25 T cell receptor beta chains came from one sample sequenced in a study of radiotherapy plus CTLA-4 blockade in lung cancer. Repertoires were generated with immunoSEQ multiplex PCR, while TCRdb's copy carries only in-frame clones and drops some. Of about 100,000 clones listed, roughly 80% were seen once; the top ten hold around 0.78%. The sample in question was peripheral blood, obtained from a patient treated with radiotherapy plus ipilimumab. These receptors were taken from a human donor with non-small cell lung cancer who had stable disease on radiotherapy plus ipilimumab.

The genes are TRBV6-5 and TRBJ2-7; 9 nucleotides agree with TRBD2. J gave up 3 bases and V 9 bases, and 6 bases lay outside the gene matches. CDR1 and CDR2 from the germline V gene are MNHEY and SVGAGI. The CDR3 runs to 13 residues. This CDR3 is CARTTSGDYEQYF. For the CDR3, the DNA is TGTGCCAGGACGACTAGCGGAGACTACGAGCAGTACTTC.

A few counts support this clone. The chain is built from TRBV5-1 and TRBJ2-7, with D possibly being TRBD2 (7 bases). The germline V gene encodes CDR1 SGHRS and CDR2 YFSETQ. This CDR3 spans 14 amino acids. V was cut by 2 bases and J by 4 bases, with 13 bases left in between. CDR3 protein: CASSFGGAKYEQYF. The CDR3 DNA sequence: TGCGCCAGCAGCTTTGGGGGGGCAAAATACGAGCAGTACTTC.

The V gene is TRBV7-2, the J gene TRBJ2-3, with D uncertain. The CDR3 is 13 amino acids. Between the trimmed V and J ends, which lost 0 bases and 5 bases, there was a span of 6 bases. Per germline, CDR1 SGHTA and CDR2 FQGNSA. CDR3: CASSLAFGDTQYF. As DNA, the CDR3 is TGTGCCAGCAGCTTAGCGTTTGGAGATACGCAGTATTTT.

The rearrangement joins TRBV30 to TRBJ1-2; TRBD1 matches at 7 bases. The CDR3 runs 14 residues. The V gene's germline CDR1 is GTSNPN and CDR2 SVGIG (reference sequence). Germline trimming cut 4 bases from V and 0 bases from J; bases unmatched to any gene: 5. The CDR3 is CAWTHDRANYGYTF. For the CDR3, the DNA is TGTGCCTGGACCCACGACAGGGCTAACTATGGCTACACCTTC. The whole variable domain, remainder taken from reference TRBV30 and TRBJ1-2, is SQTIHQWPATLVQPVGSPLSLECTVEGTSNPNLYWYRQAAGRGLQLLFYSVGIGQISSEVPQNLSASRPQDRQFILSSKKLLLSDSGFYLCAWTHDRANYGYTFGSGTRLTVV.

The gene calls are TRBV7-9 and TRBJ2-3; the D call may be TRBD1 or TRBD2 (5 bases each). This CDR3 is built from 16 residues. Germline CDR1 reads SEHNR; CDR2 reads FQNEAQ (reference sequence). The V end lost 5 bases, the J end lost 4 bases, and 19 bases lay between the germline ends. CDR3 DNA sequence: TGTGCCAGCAGCCTGACAGCTGGACGAGGGGCAGATACGCAGTATTTT. Protein: CASSLTAGRGADTQYF.

The rearrangement joins TRBV15 to TRBJ2-1; 9 bases are a match to TRBD1. Germline V gene sequence: CDR1 LNHNV, CDR2 YYDKDF (reference sequence). The CDR3 consists of 13 residues. The ends lost 9 bases at V and 2 bases at J; junction bases unmatched: 2. The CDR3, as DNA: TGTGCCACAGGGACAGGGACCTACAATGAGCAGTTCTTC. Translation: CATGTGTYNEQFF. Variable domain in full (rest from reference TRBV15 and TRBJ2-1): DAMVIQNPRYQVTQFGKPVTLSCSQTLNHNVMYWYQQKSSQAPKLLFHYYDKDFNNEADTPDNFQSRRPNTSFCFLDIRSPGLGDTAMYLCATGTGTYNEQFFGPGTRLTVL.

V is TRBV11-3 and J is TRBJ1-6; D perhaps matches TRBD1 (5 bases). CDR1 and CDR2 (germline): SGHNT, YENEEA. CDR3 size: 14 residues. V was clipped by 5 bases and J by 11 bases, with 16 bases between them. This chain's CDR3 is CASSPVSKGAPLHF. CDR3 nucleotide sequence: TGTGCCAGCAGCCCTGTTTCGAAAGGGGCACCCCTCCACTTT.

This clone was counted only a few times. The chain has TRBV6-5 and TRBJ1-5; 8 bases agree with TRBD1. This CDR3 is built from 15 residues. CDR1 MNHEY and CDR2 SVGAGI come from the germline V gene. Unmatched junction bases numbered 6, after V lost 5 bases and J lost 3 bases. The CDR3 sequence is CASSATGGSNQPQHF. The CDR3 nucleotides are TGTGCCAGCAGTGCCACAGGGGGTTCCAATCAGCCCCAGCATTTT.

The chain recombines TRBV5-6 with TRBJ1-5; D unresolved. Trimming left V 1 base short and J 7 bases short, with 12 bases between. The CDR3 has 14 residues. Germline assignment: CDR1 SGHDT and CDR2 YYEEEE. CDR3 DNA sequence: TGTGCCAGCAGCTTGCGGTGGTGGTACCAGCCCCAGCATTTT. Protein sequence: CASSLRWWYQPQHF.

V is TRBV7-9 and J is TRBJ2-2, with D maybe TRBD2 (6 bases). Germline V gives CDR1 SEHNR, CDR2 FQNEAQ (reference sequence). The V end was cut by 11 bases, the J end by 6 bases, with 16 bases between. CDR3 size: 13 residues. The CDR3 nucleotides are TGTGCCCCGGGGCGACTAGATTCCGGGGAGCTGTTTTTT. Translated, it gives CAPGRLDSGELFF.

This chain links TRBV11-2 with TRBJ1-2; no clear D gene. V lost 5 bases, J lost 5 bases, and 12 bases lay in between. The germline V gene encodes CDR1 SGHAT and CDR2 FQNNGV. This CDR3 comprises 13 residues. This chain's CDR3 is CASSTLRVYGYTF. CDR3 sequence (DNA): TGTGCCAGCAGCACCCTAAGGGTATATGGCTACACCTTC.

J is TRBJ2-1 and V is TRBV4-2, with 12 positions matching TRBD2. The V and J ends lost 1 base and 8 bases, in that order; junction bases with no gene match: 3. Germline values: CDR1 LGHNA, CDR2 YNFKEQ. CDR3 length equals 15 residues. Here the CDR3 reads CASSQGTSGTDEQFF. The DNA of the CDR3 is TGTGCCAGCAGCCAAGGGACTAGCGGGACGGATGAGCAGTTCTTC.

This clone turned up a few times. V and J are TRBV19 and TRBJ1-5; no clear D gene. V was pared by 3 bases and J by 7 bases, with 7 bases between. Germline CDR1 and CDR2: LNHDA and SQIVND (reference sequence). The CDR3 is made up of 12 amino acids. CDR3 protein: CASSIDFQPQHF. CDR3 DNA: TGTGCCAGTAGTATCGATTTCCAGCCCCAGCATTTT.

The chain links TRBV2 to TRBJ1-4, with 10 bases that match TRBD1. CDR1 and CDR2 (germline): SNHLY, FYNNEI. The V and J ends lost 7 bases and 5 bases, in that order; junction bases with no gene match: 7. There are 15 residues in the CDR3. The CDR3 is CASNRDRGTNEKLFF. The CDR3 bases are TGTGCCAGCAATCGGGACAGGGGCACAAATGAAAAACTGTTTTTT.

Comment on this clone: The sample carries other DNA sequences with the same CDR3. The chain links TRBV6-6 to TRBJ1-1; D call uncertain. There are 15 residues in the CDR3. The V end was cut by 0 bases, the J end by 0 bases, with 8 bases between. Germline-derived CDR1 and CDR2 are MNHNY and SVGAGI (reference sequence). CDR3 coding DNA: TGTGCCAGCAGTTACTCGAGTAGCTTGAACACTGAAGCTTTCTTT. Translated: CASSYSSSLNTEAFF.

This chain links TRBV5-1 with TRBJ2-3; D tentatively reads TRBD1 or TRBD2 (5 bases each). The CDR3 runs to 14 residues. V was shortened by 3 bases and J by 6 bases, with 14 bases between the two germline ends. The germline V gene has CDR1 SGHRS and CDR2 YFSETQ. CDR3 region: CASSSGTGPDTQYF. For the CDR3, the DNA is TGCGCCAGCAGCTCCGGGACGGGGCCGGATACGCAGTATTTT.

The chain uses TRBV30 and TRBJ2-3; D is ambiguous. With 1 base removed from V and 4 bases from J, the gap between germline ends came to 3 bases. From germline, CDR1 is GTSNPN and CDR2 SVGIG (reference sequence). This CDR3 comprises 11 residues. The CDR3 protein is CAWSGADTQYF. The DNA of the CDR3 is TGTGCCTGGAGTGGTGCAGATACGCAGTATTTT.

The CDR3 protein is CASTDRFSYEQYF. DNA of the CDR3: TGTGCCAGCACGGACAGGTTCTCCTACGAGCAGTACTTC. This chain links TRBV6-5 with TRBJ2-7; 7 bases fit TRBD1. V was clipped by 7 bases and J by 0 bases; unmatched bases: 3. Germline V gene lookup returns CDR1 MNHEY and CDR2 SVGAGI. CDR3 length: 13 residues.

V gene TRBV7-9 combines with J gene TRBJ1-4; 7 nucleotides line up with TRBD1. The CDR3 is made up of 14 amino acids. Trimming at V came to 6 bases and at J to 3 bases, leaving 4 bases not matched to a gene. Germline values: CDR1 SEHNR, CDR2 FQNEAQ (reference sequence). As DNA, the CDR3 is TGTGCCAGCAGTCTGACAGGGCCTAATGAAAAACTGTTTTTT. Its protein product is CASSLTGPNEKLFF.

The chain combines TRBV18 with TRBJ1-2; 7 nucleotides agree with TRBD1. Germline assignment: CDR1 KGHSH and CDR2 LQKENI. V was pared by 6 bases and J by 4 bases, with 8 bases of the junction left unmatched. CDR3 size: 14 residues. CDR3 DNA sequence: TGTGCCAGCTCCCCAGAGGGACAGAGCTATGGCTACACCTTC. Its translation: CASSPEGQSYGYTF.

The J gene is TRBJ1-2, the V gene TRBV6-1, with D perhaps TRBD1 (5 bases). The V gene lost 4 bases and the J gene lost 4 bases, with 19 bases spanning the gap. This CDR3 has 16 residues. Germline CDR1 reads MNHNS; CDR2 reads SASEGT. In DNA, the CDR3 is TGTGCCAGCAGTGGCCCGGCGGGGGTGGGGACCTATGGCTACACCTTC. This encodes CASSGPAGVGTYGYTF.

Here the CDR3 DNA reads TGTGCCAGCAGCTTGCCAGCCTACGAGCAGTACTTC. Its translation: CASSLPAYEQYF. The chain recombines TRBV5-6 with TRBJ2-7; D gene uncertain. Germline CDR1 SGHDT, CDR2 YYEEEE. The V gene lost 1 base and the J gene lost 2 bases, with 4 bases spanning the gap. This CDR3 is 12 amino acids long. Full variable domain (remainder filled in from reference TRBV5-6 and TRBJ2-7): DAGVTQSPTHLIKTRGQQVTLRCSPKSGHDTVSWYQQALGQGPQFIFQYYEEEERQRGNFPDRFSGHQFPNYSSELNVNALLLGDSALYLCASSLPAYEQYFGPGTRLTVT.

The V call is TRBV6-1, the J call TRBJ1-4; D is possibly TRBD1 (5 bases). The CDR3 runs 13 residues. Per germline, CDR1 MNHNS and CDR2 SASEGT. The germline V and J ends were trimmed by 9 bases and 8 bases, with 16 bases remaining between them. CDR3 region: CASRGLREEKLFF. Here the CDR3 DNA reads TGTGCCAGTAGGGGCCTCCGCGAAGAAAAACTGTTTTTT.

This sequence joins TRBV23-1 and TRBJ1-4; D remains ambiguous. TRBV23-1 is designated an ORF whose function remains uncertain. This CDR3 comprises 15 residues. Trimming pared 0 bases from V and 10 bases from J, leaving 15 bases between. The CDR3 nucleotides are TGCGCCAGCAGTCAATCGAGAAGTCCCAGTGGAAAACTGTTTTTT. This codes for CASSQSRSPSGKLFF.

The V and J genes are TRBV11-1 and TRBJ2-1, with a tentative D call TRBD2 (7 bases). From germline, CDR1 is SGHAT and CDR2 FQDESV (reference sequence). The CDR3 has 13 amino acids. The V and J ends lost 8 bases and 5 bases respectively, with 13 bases between them. This CDR3 reads CASGGGGNNEQFF. The CDR3 DNA reads as TGTGCCAGCGGAGGGGGGGGGAACAATGAGCAGTTCTTC. Based on the CDR3 plus reference TRBV11-1 and TRBJ2-1, the full variable domain is EAEVAQSPRYKITEKSQAVAFWCDPISGHATLYWYRQILGQGPELLVQFQDESVVDDSQLPKDRFSAERLKGVDSTLKIQPAELGDSAMYLCASGGGGNNEQFFGPGTRLTVL.